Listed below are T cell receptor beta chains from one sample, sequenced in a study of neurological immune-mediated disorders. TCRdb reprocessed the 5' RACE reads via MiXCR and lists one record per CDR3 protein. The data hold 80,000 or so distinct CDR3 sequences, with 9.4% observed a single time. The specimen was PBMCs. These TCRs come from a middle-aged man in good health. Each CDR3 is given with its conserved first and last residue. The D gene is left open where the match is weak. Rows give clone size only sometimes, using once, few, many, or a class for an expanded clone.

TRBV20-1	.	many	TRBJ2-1	TGCAGTGCTAGGGTTGGCGGAGAGGTAAATGAGCAGTTCTTC	CSARVGGEVNEQFF
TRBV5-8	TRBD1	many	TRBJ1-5	TGTGCCAGCAGTGAAACAGGGGGTTATAATCAGCCCCAGCATTTT	CASSETGGYNQPQHF
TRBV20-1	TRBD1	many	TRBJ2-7	TGCAGTGCTAGAGACATAGTGGACAGGGGGACCTACGAGCAGTACTTC	CSARDIVDRGTYEQYF
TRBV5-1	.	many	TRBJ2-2	TGCGCCAGCAGCTTGGGTGGGCCCGGGGAGCTGTTTTTT	CASSLGGPGELFF
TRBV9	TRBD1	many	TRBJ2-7	TGTGCCAGCAGCCCCCGGCCGGGACAGGGGACCTACGAGCAGTACTTC	CASSPRPGQGTYEQYF
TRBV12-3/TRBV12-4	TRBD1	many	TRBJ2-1	TGTGCCAGCAGGCGAGGGGACAGTTCCTTGCTCTTC	CASRRGDSSLLF
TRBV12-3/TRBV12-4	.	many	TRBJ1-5	TGTGCCAGCAGATTACAGGGAATTAGCAATCAGCCCCAGCATTTT	CASRLQGISNQPQHF
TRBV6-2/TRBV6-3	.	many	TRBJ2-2	TGTGCCAGCAGTTCCCAGGGACACACCGGGGAGCTGTTTTTT	CASSSQGHTGELFF
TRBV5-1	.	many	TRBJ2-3	TGCGCCAGCAGCTTGGGATTAGTGTCAGATACGCAGTATTTT	CASSLGLVSDTQYF
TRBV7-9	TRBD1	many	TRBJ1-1	TGTGCCAGCAGCGCCGGACAGGCTCAGGGTTTCTTT	CASSAGQAQGFF
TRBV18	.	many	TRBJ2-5	TGTGCCAGCTCACCACCGACACCGCAAGAGACCCAGTACTTC	CASSPPTPQETQYF
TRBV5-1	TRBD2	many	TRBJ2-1	TGCGCCAGCAGCCCTCTCCCCGTAGCGGGGCGGGATGAGCAGTTCTTC	CASSPLPVAGRDEQFF
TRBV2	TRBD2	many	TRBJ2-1	TGTGCCAGCGGCTTATCGGGAGGGCCGATGAATGAGCAGTTCTTC	CASGLSGGPMNEQFF
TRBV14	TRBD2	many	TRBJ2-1	TGTGCCAGCAGCCAGTCCCTACTAGCGGGTTACAATGAGCAGTTCTTC	CASSQSLLAGYNEQFF
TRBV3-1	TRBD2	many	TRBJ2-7	TGTGCCAGCAGCCAAGGGTTCAGTAGCGGGAGAACTTACGAGCAGTACTTC	CASSQGFSSGRTYEQYF
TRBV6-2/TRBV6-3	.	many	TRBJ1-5	TGTGCCAGCAGTTACTCGATGGAGGGCAGCAATCAGCCCCAGCATTTT	CASSYSMEGSNQPQHF
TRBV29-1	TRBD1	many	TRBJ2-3	TGCAGCGTTGAAGATACGAGACAGGGAAAGGCAGATACGCAGTATTTT	CSVEDTRQGKADTQYF
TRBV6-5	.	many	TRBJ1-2	TGTGCCAGCAGTTATGTGGGGGCCGCCGAGGGTGGCTACACCTTC	CASSYVGAAEGGYTF
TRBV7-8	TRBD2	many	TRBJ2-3	TGTGCCAGCAGCTTAAGGACTAGCGGGAGTGGTTTCGATACGCAGTATTTT	CASSLRTSGSGFDTQYF
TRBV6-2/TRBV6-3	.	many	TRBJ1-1	TGTGCCAGCAGTGAGGAGGCAGGGGCGGCCACTGAAGCTTTCTTT	CASSEEAGAATEAFF
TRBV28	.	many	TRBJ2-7	TGTGCCAGCAGTTCCGGGGGTAAAACGCAGTACTTC	CASSSGGKTQYF
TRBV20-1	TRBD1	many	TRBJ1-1	TGCAGTGCTCCGCCCCGCCGGACAGGGAACACTGAAGCTTTCTTT	CSAPPRRTGNTEAFF
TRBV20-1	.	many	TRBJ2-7	TGCAGTGCCCCACGGGGGGCGGGAGCCTACGAGCAGTACTTC	CSAPRGAGAYEQYF
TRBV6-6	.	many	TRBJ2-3	TGTGCCAGCCGCCCGCGGGACATAAAATCAAATACGCAGTATTTT	CASRPRDIKSNTQYF
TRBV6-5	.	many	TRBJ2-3	TGTGCCAGCAGCGGTATAACAGGGTTTCTAACAGATACGCAGTATTTT	CASSGITGFLTDTQYF
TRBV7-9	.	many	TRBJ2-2	TGTGCCAGCAGCTCCGCGGACACTAACACCGGGGAGCTGTTTTTT	CASSSADTNTGELFF
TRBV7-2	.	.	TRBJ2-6	TGTGCCAGCAGCCCCCCACCGGCCCTCTCTGGGGCCAACGTCCTGACTTTC	CASSPPPALSGANVLTF
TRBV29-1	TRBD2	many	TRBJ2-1	TGCAGCGTTGAAGGTCTAGCGGGAGACAATGAGCAGTTCTTC	CSVEGLAGDNEQFF
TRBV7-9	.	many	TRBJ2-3	TGTGCCAGCAGCGTTTTAGCGCTTAACACAGATACGCAGTATTTT	CASSVLALNTDTQYF
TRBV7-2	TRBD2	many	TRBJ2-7	TGTGCCAGCAGCTTAGCGGGACTAGCGGGAGGAGGGGAGCAGTACTTC	CASSLAGLAGGGEQYF
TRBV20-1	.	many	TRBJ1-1	TGCAGTGCTAGAGTCCTGGGGGGCAGCCCTGAAGCTTTCTTT	CSARVLGGSPEAFF
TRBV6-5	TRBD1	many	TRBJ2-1	TGTGCCAGCACCAAATCCGGGACAGGGTTCTCCTACAATGAGCAGTTCTTC	CASTKSGTGFSYNEQFF
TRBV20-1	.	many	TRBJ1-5	TGCAGTGCTACAGGGCTATGGGGCAATCAGCCCCAGCATTTT	CSATGLWGNQPQHF
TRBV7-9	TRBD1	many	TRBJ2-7	TGTGCCAGCAGCTCGCCCAGTAGGGGGCTATACGAGCAGTACTTC	CASSSPSRGLYEQYF
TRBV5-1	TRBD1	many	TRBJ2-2	TGCGCCAGCAGCTCGGACAGGTCGAACACCGGGGAGCTGTTTTTT	CASSSDRSNTGELFF
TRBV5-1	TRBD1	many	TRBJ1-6	TGCGCCAGCAGCTTGGCCACAGGGGGTAATTCACCCCTCCACTTT	CASSLATGGNSPLHF
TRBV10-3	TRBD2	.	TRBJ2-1	TGTGCCATCAGTGAGGGACTAGCTCGTGGTGAGCAGTTCTTC	CAISEGLARGEQFF
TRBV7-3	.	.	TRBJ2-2	TGTGCCAGCAGCTTAGACGGGGTTCTGACCGGGGAGCTGTTTTTT	CASSLDGVLTGELFF
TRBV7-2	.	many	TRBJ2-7	TGTGCCAGCAGCTTAGGGACAGAAGTCTACTACGAGCAGTACTTC	CASSLGTEVYYEQYF
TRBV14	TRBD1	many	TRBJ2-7	TGTGCCAGCAGCCGGACAGGGGGGAGCTCCTACGAGCAGTACTTC	CASSRTGGSSYEQYF
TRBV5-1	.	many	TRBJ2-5	TGCGCCAGCAGGGTGGGAGAGACCCAGTACTTC	CASRVGETQYF
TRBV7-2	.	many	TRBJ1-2	TGTGCCAGCAGCTTAAGTTCAATCTATGGCTACACCTTC	CASSLSSIYGYTF
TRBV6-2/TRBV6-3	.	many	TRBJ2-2	TGTGCCAGCAGTCAACTTTACACCGGGGAGCTGTTTTTT	CASSQLYTGELFF